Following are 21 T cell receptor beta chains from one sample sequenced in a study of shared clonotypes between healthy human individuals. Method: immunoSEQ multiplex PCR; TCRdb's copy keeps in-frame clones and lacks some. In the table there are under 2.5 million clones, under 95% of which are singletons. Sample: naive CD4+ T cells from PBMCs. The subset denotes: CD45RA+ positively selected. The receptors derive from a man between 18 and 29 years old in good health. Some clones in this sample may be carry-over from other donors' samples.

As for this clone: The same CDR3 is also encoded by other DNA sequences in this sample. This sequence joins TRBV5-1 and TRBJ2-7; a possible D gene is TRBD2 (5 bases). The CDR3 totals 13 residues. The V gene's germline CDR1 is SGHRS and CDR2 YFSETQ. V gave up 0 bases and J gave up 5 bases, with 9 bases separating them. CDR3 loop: CASSLAGVDEQYF. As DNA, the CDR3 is TGCGCCAGCAGCTTGGCCGGGGTTGACGAGCAGTACTTC.

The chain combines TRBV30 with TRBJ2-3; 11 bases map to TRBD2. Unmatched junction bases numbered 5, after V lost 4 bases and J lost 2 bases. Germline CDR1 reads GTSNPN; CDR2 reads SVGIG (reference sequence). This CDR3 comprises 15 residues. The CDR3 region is CAWNLGLADTDTQYF. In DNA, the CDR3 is TGTGCCTGGAACTTGGGACTAGCGGACACAGATACGCAGTATTTT.

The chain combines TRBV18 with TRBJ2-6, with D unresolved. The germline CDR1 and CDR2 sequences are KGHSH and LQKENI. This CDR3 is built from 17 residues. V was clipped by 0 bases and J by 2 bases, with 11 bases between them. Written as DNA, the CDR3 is TGTGCCAGCTCACCACCAGGTCGGGTGCCTGGGGCCAACGTCCTGACTTTC. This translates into CASSPPGRVPGANVLTF.

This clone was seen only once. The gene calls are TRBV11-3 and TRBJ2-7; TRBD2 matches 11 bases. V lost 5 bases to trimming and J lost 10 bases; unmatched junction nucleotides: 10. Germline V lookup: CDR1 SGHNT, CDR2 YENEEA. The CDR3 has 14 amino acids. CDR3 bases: TGTGCCAGCAGCCCACATAGCGGGAGGGCCGACCAGTACTTC. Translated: CASSPHSGRADQYF.

The CDR3 here is CSAILTGELFF. CDR3 DNA: TGCAGTGCTATCCTTACCGGGGAGCTGTTTTTT. This chain connects TRBV20-1 to TRBJ2-2; D not certain. CDR3 size: 11 residues. V was trimmed by 4 bases and J by 5 bases, leaving 5 bases between them. Germline V lookup: CDR1 DFQATT, CDR2 SNEGSKA (reference sequence).

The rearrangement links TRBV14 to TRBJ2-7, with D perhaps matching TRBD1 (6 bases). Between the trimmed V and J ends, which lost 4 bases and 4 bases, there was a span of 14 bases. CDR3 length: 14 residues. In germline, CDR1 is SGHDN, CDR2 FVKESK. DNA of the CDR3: TGTGCCAGCAGCCGGGCTTTACAGGGTTACGAGCAGTACTTC. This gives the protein CASSRALQGYEQYF.

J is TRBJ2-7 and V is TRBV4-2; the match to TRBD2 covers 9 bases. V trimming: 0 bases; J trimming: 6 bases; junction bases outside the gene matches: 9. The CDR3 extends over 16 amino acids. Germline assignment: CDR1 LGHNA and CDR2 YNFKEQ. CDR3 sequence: CASSQEIGGRAAEQYF. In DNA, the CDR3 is TGTGCCAGCAGCCAAGAGATTGGCGGGAGGGCCGCCGAGCAGTACTTC.

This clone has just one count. This chain's CDR3 is CASSASGSDTQYF. CDR3 DNA: TGTGCCAGCAGCGCCTCCGGGTCAGATACGCAGTATTTT. The chain joins TRBV7-3 to TRBJ2-3, with D hard to call. V was shortened by 5 bases and J by 4 bases, with 10 bases between the two germline ends. The CDR3 length is 13 residues. Germline V CDR1 and CDR2: SGHTA, FQGTGA.

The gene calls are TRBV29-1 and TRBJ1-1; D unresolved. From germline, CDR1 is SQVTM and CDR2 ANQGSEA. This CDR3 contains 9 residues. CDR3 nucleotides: TGCAGATTCGACACTGAAGCTTTCTTT. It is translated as CRFDTEAFF.

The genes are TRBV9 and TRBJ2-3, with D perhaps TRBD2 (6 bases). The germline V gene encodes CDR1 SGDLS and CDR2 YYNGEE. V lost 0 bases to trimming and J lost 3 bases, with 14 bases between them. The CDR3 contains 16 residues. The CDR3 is CASSVGSSGVTDTQYF. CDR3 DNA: TGTGCCAGCAGCGTAGGGAGTTCGGGGGTGACAGATACGCAGTATTTT. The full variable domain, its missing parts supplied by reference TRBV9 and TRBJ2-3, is DSGVTQTPKHLITATGQRVTLRCSPRSGDLSVYWYQQSLDQGLQFLIQYYNGEERAKGNILERFSAQQFPDLHSELNLSSLELGDSALYFCASSVGSSGVTDTQYFGPGTRLTVL.

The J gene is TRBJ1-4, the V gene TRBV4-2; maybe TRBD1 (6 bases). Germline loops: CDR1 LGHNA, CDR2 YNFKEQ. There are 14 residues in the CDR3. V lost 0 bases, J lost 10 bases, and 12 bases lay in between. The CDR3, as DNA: TGTGCCAGCAGCCAAGATGAGGGGGTTGTAAAACTGTTTTTT. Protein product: CASSQDEGVVKLFF.

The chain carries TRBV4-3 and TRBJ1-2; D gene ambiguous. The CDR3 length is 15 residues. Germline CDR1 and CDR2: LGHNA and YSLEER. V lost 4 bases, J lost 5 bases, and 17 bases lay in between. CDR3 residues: CASSPPNPVRYGYTF. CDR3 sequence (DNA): TGCGCCAGCAGCCCCCCTAATCCAGTGAGGTATGGCTACACCTTC.

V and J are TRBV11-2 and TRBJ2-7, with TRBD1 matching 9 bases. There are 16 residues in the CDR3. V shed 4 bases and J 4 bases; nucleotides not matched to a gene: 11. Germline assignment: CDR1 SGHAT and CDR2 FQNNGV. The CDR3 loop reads CASSSQGGTGLYEQYF. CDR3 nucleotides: TGTGCCAGCAGCTCCCAGGGGGGGACAGGGCTGTACGAGCAGTACTTC.

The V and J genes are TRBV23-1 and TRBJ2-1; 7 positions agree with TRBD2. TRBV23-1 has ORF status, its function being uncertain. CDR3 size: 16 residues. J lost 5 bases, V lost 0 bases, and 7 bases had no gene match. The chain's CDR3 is CASSQSGGSCDNEQFF. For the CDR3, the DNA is TGCGCCAGCAGTCAATCGGGCGGGAGCTGCGACAATGAGCAGTTCTTC.

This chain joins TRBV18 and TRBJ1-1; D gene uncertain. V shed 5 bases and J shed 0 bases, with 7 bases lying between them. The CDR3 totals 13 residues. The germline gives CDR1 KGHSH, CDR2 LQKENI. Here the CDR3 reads CASSTDLNTEAFF. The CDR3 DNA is TGTGCCAGCTCAACAGACCTGAACACTGAAGCTTTCTTT.

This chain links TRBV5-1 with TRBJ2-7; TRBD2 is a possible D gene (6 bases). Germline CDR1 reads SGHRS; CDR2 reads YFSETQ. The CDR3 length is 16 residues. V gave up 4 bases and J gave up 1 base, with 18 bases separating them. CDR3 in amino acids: CASSPLRRGDSYEQYF. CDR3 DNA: TGCGCCAGCAGCCCGCTCAGGCGGGGTGATTCCTACGAGCAGTACTTC.

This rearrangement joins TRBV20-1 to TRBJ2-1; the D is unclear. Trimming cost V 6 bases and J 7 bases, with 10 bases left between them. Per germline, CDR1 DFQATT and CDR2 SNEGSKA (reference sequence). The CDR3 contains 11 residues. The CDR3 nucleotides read TGCAGTGCCGGACCTAGGAATGAGCAGTTCTTC. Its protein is CSAGPRNEQFF.

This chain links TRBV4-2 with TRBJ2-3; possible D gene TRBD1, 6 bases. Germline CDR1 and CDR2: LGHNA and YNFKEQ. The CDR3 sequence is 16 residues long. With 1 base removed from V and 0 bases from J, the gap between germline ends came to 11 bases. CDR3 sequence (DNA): TGTGCCAGCAGCCAAGCAGGGGCCCCTAGCACAGATACGCAGTATTTT. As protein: CASSQAGAPSTDTQYF.

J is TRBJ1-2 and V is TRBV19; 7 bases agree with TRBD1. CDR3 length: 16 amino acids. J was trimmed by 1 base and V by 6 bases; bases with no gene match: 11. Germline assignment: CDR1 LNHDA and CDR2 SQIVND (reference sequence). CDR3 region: CASRTQGRGVNYGYTF. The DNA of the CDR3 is TGTGCCAGTAGGACACAGGGGAGAGGCGTTAACTATGGCTACACCTTC.

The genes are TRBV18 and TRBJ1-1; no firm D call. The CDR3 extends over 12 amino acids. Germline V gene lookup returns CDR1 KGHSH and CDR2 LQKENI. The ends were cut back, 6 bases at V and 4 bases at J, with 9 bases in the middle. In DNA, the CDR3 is TGTGCCAGCTCTCAACTAGCCACTGAAGCTTTCTTT. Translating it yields CASSQLATEAFF.

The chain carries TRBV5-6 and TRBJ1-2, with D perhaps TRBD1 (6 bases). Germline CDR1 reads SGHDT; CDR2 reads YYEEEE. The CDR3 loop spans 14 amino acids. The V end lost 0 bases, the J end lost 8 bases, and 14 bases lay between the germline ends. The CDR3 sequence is CASSLGKGELGYTF. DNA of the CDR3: TGTGCCAGCAGCTTGGGAAAGGGGGAATTGGGCTACACCTTC.